A selection of T cell receptor beta chains follows, all from one sample in a study of spatial heterogeneity in lung cancer. TCRdb reprocessed the 5' RACE reads with MiXCR, giving one entry per CDR3 protein. This table holds 35,000 to 45,000 distinct CDR3 sequences, under 25% found once. Sequenced here: PBMCs, sampled at follow-up. The receptor source for this set is a female donor with early-stage non-small cell lung cancer. Each CDR3 is given with its conserved first and last residue. A D gene is named only where the DNA matches it firmly. The size entry is marked missing in some rows and otherwise reads once, few, many or a size class.

v_gene,d_gene,j_gene,abundance,CDR3aa,CDR3nt
TRBV19,TRBD2,TRBJ2-1,few,CASSSLAGVRNNEQFF,TGTGCCAGTAGTTCCCTAGCGGGAGTGAGGAACAATGAGCAGTTCTTC
TRBV20-1,NA,TRBJ1-1,few,CSARPLDTEAFF,TGCAGTGCTAGACCCTTGGACACTGAAGCTTTCTTT
TRBV7-9,NA,TRBJ2-5,NA,CASSSPGLKETQYF,TGTGCCAGCAGCTCCCCGGGACTGAAAGAGACCCAGTACTTC
TRBV12-3/TRBV12-4,TRBD2,TRBJ2-5,few,CASSSSGGAGETQYF,TGTGCCAGCAGTTCCAGCGGGGGGGCCGGAGAGACCCAGTACTTC
TRBV12-3/TRBV12-4,NA,TRBJ2-3,NA,CAGRARGTDTQYF,TGTGCCGGTCGTGCGAGGGGGACAGATACGCAGTATTTT
TRBV7-2,TRBD2,TRBJ2-7,once,CASSLAGGGRPYEQYF,TGTGCCAGCAGCTTAGCGGGGGGAGGGAGACCCTACGAGCAGTACTTC
TRBV19,NA,TRBJ1-5,few,CASKRAYSNQPQHF,TGTGCCAGTAAGAGGGCCTATAGCAATCAGCCCCAGCATTTT
TRBV5-1,NA,TRBJ1-1,NA,CASSLPPGRDTEAFF,TGCGCCAGCAGCTTACCTCCGGGGAGGGACACTGAAGCTTTCTTT
TRBV4-1,NA,TRBJ2-1,many,CASSQVNEQFF,TGCGCCAGCAGCCAAGTCAATGAGCAGTTCTTC
TRBV2,TRBD2,TRBJ2-3,few,CASSEERGAGDTQYF,TGTGCCAGCAGTGAAGAGCGGGGGGCGGGAGATACGCAGTATTTT